Listed below are T cell receptor beta chains from one sample, sequenced in a study of blood T cell repertoires in COVID-19. Profiling relied on immunoSEQ multiplex PCR, and the TCRdb table lists in-frame clones only, not all of them. The table includes 150,000 to 200,000 clones, about 85% detected once. The specimen sequenced was peripheral blood. The receptors were sampled from a woman of 80 years or more with acute or convalescent COVID-19. Both conserved end residues are part of each CDR3. D genes are given only for firm matches. Part of the rows lack a size; the others show once, few, many or a class for expanded clones.

J: TRBJ1-1
size: NA
D: NA
V: TRBV29-1
DNA: TGCAGCGTTGAAAGGCAGGCGGAAGCTTTCTTT
CDR3: CSVERQAEAFF

J: TRBJ2-7
size: NA
D: TRBD1
V: TRBV5-1
DNA: TGCGCCAGCAGCTCTGGGACAGGCTCCTACGAGCAGTACTTC
CDR3: CASSSGTGSYEQYF

J: TRBJ1-1
size: NA
D: NA
V: TRBV4-2
DNA: TGTGCCAGCAGCCAAGCTAGGGGCGGGAACACTGAAGCTTTCTTT
CDR3: CASSQARGGNTEAFF

J: TRBJ1-2
size: NA
D: TRBD1
V: TRBV7-8
DNA: TGTGCCAGCAGCTTGGACAGGGGTTATGGCTACACCTTC
CDR3: CASSLDRGYGYTF

J: TRBJ1-6
size: NA
D: NA
V: TRBV4-3
DNA: TGCGCCAGCAGCCAAGCTATTCTGAGGGGGAGCTCCTATAATTCACCCCTCCACTTT
CDR3: CASSQAILRGSSYNSPLHF

J: TRBJ2-2
size: NA
D: TRBD2
V: TRBV4-3
DNA: TGCGCCAGCAGCCAAATGGGAGGGACCAACACCGGGGAGCTGTTTTTT
CDR3: CASSQMGGTNTGELFF

J: TRBJ2-3
size: NA
D: NA
V: TRBV4-3
DNA: TGCGCCAGCAGCCAAGATTCTGAGGATACGCAGTATTTT
CDR3: CASSQDSEDTQYF

J: TRBJ1-2
size: NA
D: NA
V: TRBV4-3
DNA: TGCGCCAGCAGCCAAGAGATATCCCACAGAGCTAACTATGGCTACACCTTC
CDR3: CASSQEISHRANYGYTF

J: TRBJ1-2
size: NA
D: TRBD1
V: TRBV10-3
DNA: TGTGCCATCACCGGGGGACAGAGAGGCTATGGCTACACCTTC
CDR3: CAITGGQRGYGYTF

J: TRBJ2-7
size: NA
D: NA
V: TRBV7-2
DNA: TGTGCCAGCAGCTTAGATACCCTACCCTGGTACGAGCAGTACTTC
CDR3: CASSLDTLPWYEQYF

J: TRBJ1-2
size: NA
D: TRBD1
V: TRBV18
DNA: TGTGCCAGCTCACCACAGGGGGCTGAGGGTGGCTACACCTTC
CDR3: CASSPQGAEGGYTF

J: TRBJ1-1
size: NA
D: NA
V: TRBV6-1
DNA: TGTGCCAGCAGTGAACAGGGAAGGGACACTGAAGCTTTCTTT
CDR3: CASSEQGRDTEAFF

J: TRBJ2-6
size: few
D: TRBD1
V: TRBV14
DNA: TGTGCCAGCAGCCAGATAGGGACAGGGGCGATCTCTGGGGCCAACGTCCTGACTTTC
CDR3: CASSQIGTGAISGANVLTF

J: TRBJ2-2
size: NA
D: NA
V: TRBV9
DNA: TGTGCCAGCAGCGTAGTTCAGGGGGGAGATGGGGAGCTGTTTTTT
CDR3: CASSVVQGGDGELFF

J: TRBJ2-2
size: NA
D: TRBD2
V: TRBV7-2
DNA: TGTGCCAGCAGCTCCTCTAGCGGGAACACCGGGGAGCTGTTTTTT
CDR3: CASSSSSGNTGELFF

J: TRBJ1-1
size: NA
D: NA
V: TRBV7-2
DNA: TGTGCCAGCAGCGTACGAGGGGGGGACACTGAAGCTTTCTTT
CDR3: CASSVRGGDTEAFF

J: TRBJ1-3
size: few
D: NA
V: TRBV25-1
DNA: TGTGCCAGCAGTGAAGCAGGGATGGGAAACACCATATATTTT
CDR3: CASSEAGMGNTIYF

J: TRBJ1-2
size: NA
D: TRBD1
V: TRBV5-8
DNA: TGTGCCAGCAAAGAGGAACAGGGGGCGGGAGGCTACACCTTC
CDR3: CASKEEQGAGGYTF

J: TRBJ2-1
size: NA
D: TRBD2
V: TRBV7-3
DNA: TGTGCCAGCAGCTTATGGGGCGGCGGGAGTGGATTGGATGAGCAGTTCTTC
CDR3: CASSLWGGGSGLDEQFF

J: TRBJ1-1
size: once
D: NA
V: TRBV7-9
DNA: TGTGCCAGCAGCTTTCAAGGAGGGGCTAACACTGAAGCTTTCTTT
CDR3: CASSFQGGANTEAFF

J: TRBJ2-2
size: NA
D: TRBD1
V: TRBV29-1
DNA: TGCAGCGTCCGACAGGGCACGGTGGCCGGGGAGCTGTTTTTT
CDR3: CSVRQGTVAGELFF

J: TRBJ2-3
size: NA
D: NA
V: TRBV5-1
DNA: TGCGCCAGCAGCCCCGCCAGCAGGCTTATCACAGATACGCAGTATTTT
CDR3: CASSPASRLITDTQYF

J: TRBJ2-3
size: NA
D: NA
V: TRBV7-2
DNA: TGTGCCAGCAGCTTAGAAGGGGCAGATACGCAGTATTTT
CDR3: CASSLEGADTQYF

J: TRBJ2-5
size: NA
D: TRBD2
V: TRBV5-4
DNA: TGTGCCAGCAGAGTAATAGGACTAGCGGGAGCAGAGACCCAGTACTTC
CDR3: CASRVIGLAGAETQYF

J: TRBJ1-5
size: NA
D: NA
V: TRBV30
DNA: TGTGCCTGGAGTGTAATACTTAGCAATCAGCCCCAGCATTTT
CDR3: CAWSVILSNQPQHF

J: TRBJ2-7
size: NA
D: NA
V: TRBV12-3/TRBV12-4
DNA: TGTGCCAGCAGTTTATTCGGCGGGGAGCAGTACTTC
CDR3: CASSLFGGEQYF